These 15 T cell receptor beta chains were all obtained from the same sample, sequenced in a study of T cell responses to AZD1222 COVID-19 vaccine. This table comes from immunoSEQ multiplex PCR, and its TCRdb copy is limited to in-frame clones, with some not included. The sample holds under 200,000 clones; 88% are singletons and the top ten take around 5.2%. Sequencing used peripheral blood, obtained on day 0 of AZD1222 vaccination. These receptors originate from an adult in good health.

The chain joins TRBV7-2 to TRBJ2-3; D not certain. Germline V gene sequence: CDR1 SGHTA, CDR2 FQGNSA. This CDR3 is 14 amino acids long. Trimming removed 5 bases at V and 1 base at J, with 10 bases between. CDR3 sequence (DNA): TGTGCCAGCAGCCATCCTCCGGGCACAGATACGCAGTATTTT. It encodes CASSHPPGTDTQYF.

The chain is built from TRBV2 and TRBJ2-7; possibly TRBD2 for D (6 bases). The V and J ends lost 4 bases and 6 bases respectively, with 13 bases between them. CDR3 size: 13 residues. Germline V gene sequence: CDR1 SNHLY, CDR2 FYNNEI. CDR3 residues: CASSGANGGEQYF. The CDR3 nucleotides read TGTGCCAGCAGTGGGGCTAACGGGGGCGAGCAGTACTTC.

As to this clone: Other DNA sequences in this specimen translate into the identical CDR3. This chain links TRBV30 with TRBJ1-1, with 7 bases lining up with TRBD1. Unmatched junction bases numbered 2, after V lost 2 bases and J lost 2 bases. Germline values: CDR1 GTSNPN, CDR2 SVGIG (reference sequence). This CDR3 is 13 amino acids long. The CDR3 here is CAWSRDSNTEAFF. CDR3 nucleotide sequence: TGTGCCTGGAGTAGGGACAGCAACACTGAAGCTTTCTTT.

This sequence joins TRBV7-2 and TRBJ2-1; perhaps TRBD2 as D (6 bases). Germline CDR1 reads SGHTA; CDR2 reads FQGNSA. This CDR3 has 14 amino acids. V lost 2 bases, J lost 5 bases, and 10 bases lay in between. The CDR3 is CASSLSSAHNEQFF. CDR3 sequence (DNA): TGTGCCAGCAGCTTATCTAGCGCACACAATGAGCAGTTCTTC.

This chain connects TRBV7-9 to TRBJ2-5; possibly TRBD1 or TRBD2 for D (5 bases each). Trimming cost V 4 bases and J 4 bases, with 16 bases left between them. Germline V gene lookup returns CDR1 SEHNR and CDR2 FQNEAQ (reference sequence). CDR3 size: 15 residues. The CDR3 region has the DNA TGTGCCAGCAGCTCTACACCTCCGAGGGGAGAGACCCAGTACTTC. It encodes CASSSTPPRGETQYF.

V gene TRBV6-5 combines with J gene TRBJ1-3; the D is unclear. Deletions cut 0 bases from V and 0 bases from J, with 9 bases between. The CDR3 is made up of 16 amino acids. Germline V gives CDR1 MNHEY, CDR2 SVGAGI. CDR3 amino acids: CASSYSKGYSGNTIYF. CDR3 DNA sequence: TGTGCCAGCAGTTACTCGAAGGGTTACTCTGGAAACACCATATATTTT.

This clone was counted only a few times. The chain combines TRBV30 with TRBJ1-1; D is unresolved. The V and J ends lost 3 bases and 1 base respectively, with 18 bases between them. CDR1 is GTSNPN and CDR2 is SVGIG in the germline V gene (reference sequence). This CDR3 spans 16 amino acids. The CDR3 is CAWSQWGDVKNTEAFF. CDR3 nucleotides: TGTGCCTGGAGCCAATGGGGTGATGTTAAGAACACTGAAGCTTTCTTT.

The CDR3 DNA sequence: TGTGCCAGCAGCCAAGAGGGACAGTATGGCTACACCTTC. The encoded protein is CASSQEGQYGYTF. V gene TRBV3-1 (or the pseudogene TRBV3-2) combines with J gene TRBJ1-2; 7 bases line up with TRBD1. The CDR3 is 13 amino acids. CDR1 LGHDT and CDR2 YNNKEL come from the germline V gene (reference sequence). The V gene end was trimmed by 0 bases and the J gene end by 5 bases; junction bases not matched to a gene: 0.

This sequence joins TRBV6-5 and TRBJ1-5; no clear D. The CDR3 contains 14 residues. The V end lost 11 bases, the J end lost 0 bases, and 14 bases lay between the germline ends. Germline CDR1 and CDR2: MNHEY and SVGAGI. CDR3 coding DNA: TGTGCCGCCAACTGCAGATATAGCAATCAGCCCCAGCATTTT. This codes for CAANCRYSNQPQHF.

The chain employs TRBV15 and TRBJ2-7; TRBD2 aligns across 7 bases. Trimming took 6 bases from V and 5 from J; bases not matched to a gene: 13. CDR1 is LNHNV, CDR2 YYDKDF, per germline (reference sequence). This CDR3 has 15 amino acids. The CDR3 reads CATSPLAGVGNEQYF. In DNA, the CDR3 is TGTGCCACCAGTCCCCTGGCGGGGGTCGGGAACGAGCAGTACTTC.

V usage is TRBV5-1 and J usage is TRBJ2-1, with D maybe TRBD1 (5 bases). Germline CDR1 is SGHRS and CDR2 is YFSETQ. V dropped 2 bases and J dropped 3 bases, with 12 bases sitting between them. The CDR3 is 15 amino acids. The CDR3 DNA follows: TGCGCCAGCAGCTTTTGGGGCGTGGGCTACAATGAGCAGTTCTTC. Translating it yields CASSFWGVGYNEQFF.

CDR3 region: CSVVAGGLGGELFF. Written as DNA, the CDR3 is TGCAGCGTTGTGGCTGGGGGCTTAGGCGGGGAGCTGTTTTTT. This chain links TRBV29-1 with TRBJ2-2; D possibly corresponds to TRBD1 (6 bases). CDR3 length: 14 amino acids. Germline V gene data show CDR1 as SQVTM and CDR2 as ANQGSEA. Between the trimmed V and J ends, which lost 4 bases and 7 bases, there was a span of 16 bases.

The J gene is TRBJ1-1, the V gene TRBV5-1; TRBD1 matches at 8 bases. The germline gives CDR1 SGHRS, CDR2 YFSETQ. CDR3 length: 15 residues. V lost 3 bases to trimming and J lost 11 bases; unmatched junction nucleotides: 15. The CDR3 bases are TGCGCCAGCAGCTCAACCACAGGGGGAAGCACCGGTGCTTTCTTT. Its translation is CASSSTTGGSTGAFF.

This clone was observed once. The genes are TRBV6-5 and TRBJ2-7; D remains ambiguous. The CDR3 sequence is 15 residues long. Trimming removed 6 bases from V and 0 bases from J, with 15 bases in between. From germline, CDR1 is MNHEY and CDR2 SVGAGI. The CDR3: CASSQWTVSSYEQYF. The DNA for the CDR3 is TGTGCCAGCAGCCAATGGACGGTCAGCTCCTACGAGCAGTACTTC.

The rearrangement joins TRBV6-1 to TRBJ1-6; no reliable D call. CDR1 is MNHNS, CDR2 SASEGT, per germline. The CDR3 loop spans 15 amino acids. Between the trimmed V and J ends, which lost 1 base and 7 bases, there was a span of 11 bases. Here the CDR3 reads CASSEEAARNSPLHF. The CDR3 DNA reads TGTGCCAGCAGTGAAGAGGCCGCTCGGAATTCACCCCTCCACTTT.